What follows describes a single T cell receptor (beta chain). The entry originates in a study of blood T cell repertoires in COVID-19. Turning to the study itself: Acute and convalescent COVID-19 samples came from the United States, Italy and Spain. Sources were T cells, B-cell-depleted T cells, or PBMCs; the material itself was cDNA or gDNA.

CDR1 SNHLY and CDR2 FYNNEI come from the germline V gene. This CDR3 contains 20 residues. Trimming took 0 bases from V and 2 from J, leaving 22 bases between them. Original methodology: Amplifying reference gene primers gave estimates of nucleated cell counts. Using immunoSEQ multiplex PCR, the repertoire was profiled, and TCRdb retains in-frame clones only, with some absent. D and trimming were read from the DNA, whereas the V and J calls and clone size are those reported in that table. The sample yields tens of thousands of clones, around 91% seen once. The TCR originated in a man between 65 and 85 years old with active or convalescent COVID-19. Sequenced input: peripheral blood. This chain joins TRBV2 and TRBJ2-2; D is perhaps TRBD1 (6 bases). CDR3 in DNA: TGTGCCAGCAGTGAAGCCCATGGATCGGGACACCCACTTAACACCGGGGAGCTGTTTTTT. It is translated as CASSEAHGSGHPLNTGELFF. Full variable domain (rest looked up from reference TRBV2 and TRBJ2-2): EPEVTQTPSHQVTQMGQEVILRCVPISNHLYFYWYRQILGQKVEFLVSFYNNEISEKSEIFDDQFSVERPDGSNFTLKIRSTKLEDSAMYFCASSEAHGSGHPLNTGELFFGEGSRLTVL.